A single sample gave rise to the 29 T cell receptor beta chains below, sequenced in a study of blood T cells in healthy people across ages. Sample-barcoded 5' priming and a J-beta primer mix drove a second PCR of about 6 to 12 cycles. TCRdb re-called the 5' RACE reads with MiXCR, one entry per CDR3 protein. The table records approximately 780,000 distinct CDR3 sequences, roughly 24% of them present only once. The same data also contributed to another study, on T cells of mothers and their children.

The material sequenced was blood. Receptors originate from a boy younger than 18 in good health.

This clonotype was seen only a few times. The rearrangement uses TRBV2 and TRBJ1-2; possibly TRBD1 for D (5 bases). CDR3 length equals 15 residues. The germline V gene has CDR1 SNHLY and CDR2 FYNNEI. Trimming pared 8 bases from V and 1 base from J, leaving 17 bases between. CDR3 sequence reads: CASRPGTAVNYGYTF. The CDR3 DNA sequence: TGTGCCAGCCGGCCGGGGACGGCAGTTAACTATGGCTACACCTTC. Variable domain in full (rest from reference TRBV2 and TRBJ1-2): EPEVTQTPSHQVTQMGQEVILRCVPISNHLYFYWYRQILGQKVEFLVSFYNNEISEKSEIFDDQFSVERPDGSNFTLKIRSTKLEDSAMYFCASRPGTAVNYGYTFGSGTRLTVV.

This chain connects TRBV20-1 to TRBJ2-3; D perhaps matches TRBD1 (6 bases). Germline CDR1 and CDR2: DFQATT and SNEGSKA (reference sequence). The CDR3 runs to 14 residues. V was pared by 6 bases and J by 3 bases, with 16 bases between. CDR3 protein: CSAGDIQETDTQYF. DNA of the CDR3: TGCAGTGCGGGGGACATCCAAGAAACAGATACGCAGTATTTT.

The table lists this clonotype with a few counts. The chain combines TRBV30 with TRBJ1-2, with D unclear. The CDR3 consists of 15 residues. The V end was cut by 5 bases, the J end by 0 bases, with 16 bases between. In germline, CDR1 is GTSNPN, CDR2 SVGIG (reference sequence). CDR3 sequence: CAWRMGRRPNYGYTF. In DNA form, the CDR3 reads TGTGCCTGGCGAATGGGTCGAAGGCCTAACTATGGCTACACCTTC.

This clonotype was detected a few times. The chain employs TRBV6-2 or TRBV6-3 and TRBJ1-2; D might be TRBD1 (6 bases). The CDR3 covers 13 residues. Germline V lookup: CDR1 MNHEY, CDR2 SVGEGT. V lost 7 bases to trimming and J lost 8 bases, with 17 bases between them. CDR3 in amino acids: CASTAKGGSGYTF. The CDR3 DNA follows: TGTGCCAGCACCGCCAAGGGGGGGAGCGGCTACACCTTC.

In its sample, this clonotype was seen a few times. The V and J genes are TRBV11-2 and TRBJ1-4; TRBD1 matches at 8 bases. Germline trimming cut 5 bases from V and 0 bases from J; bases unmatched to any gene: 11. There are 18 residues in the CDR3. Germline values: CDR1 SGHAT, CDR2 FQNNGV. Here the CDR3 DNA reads TGTGCCAGCAGCGCCCGGGCAGGGGGCTTCCCAACTAATGAAAAACTGTTTTTT. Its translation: CASSARAGGFPTNEKLFF.

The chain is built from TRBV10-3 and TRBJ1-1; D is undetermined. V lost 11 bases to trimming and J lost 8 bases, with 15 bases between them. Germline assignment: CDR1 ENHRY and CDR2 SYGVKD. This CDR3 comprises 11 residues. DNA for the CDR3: TGTGCCTCCGCGGAGAGGCTCGAAGCTTTCTTT. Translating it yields CASAERLEAFF.

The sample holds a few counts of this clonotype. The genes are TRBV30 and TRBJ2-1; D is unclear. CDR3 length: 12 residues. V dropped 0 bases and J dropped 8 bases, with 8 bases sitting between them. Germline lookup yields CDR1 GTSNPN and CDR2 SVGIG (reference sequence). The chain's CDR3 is CAWSVPRYEQFF. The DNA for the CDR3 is TGTGCCTGGAGTGTACCACGGTATGAGCAGTTCTTC.

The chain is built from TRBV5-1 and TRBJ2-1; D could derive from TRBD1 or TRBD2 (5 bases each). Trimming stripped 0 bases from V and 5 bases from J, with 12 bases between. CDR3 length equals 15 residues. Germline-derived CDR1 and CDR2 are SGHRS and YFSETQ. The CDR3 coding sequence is TGCGCCAGCAGCTTGGCGGGCCCGGGGCACAATGAGCAGTTCTTC. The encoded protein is CASSLAGPGHNEQFF.

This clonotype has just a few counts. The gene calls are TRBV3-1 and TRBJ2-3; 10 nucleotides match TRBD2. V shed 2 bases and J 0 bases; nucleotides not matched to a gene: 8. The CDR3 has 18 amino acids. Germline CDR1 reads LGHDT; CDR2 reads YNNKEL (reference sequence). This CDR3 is CASSQISGGTASTDTQYF. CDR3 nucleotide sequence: TGTGCCAGCAGCCAAATTAGCGGGGGGACCGCTAGCACAGATACGCAGTATTTT.

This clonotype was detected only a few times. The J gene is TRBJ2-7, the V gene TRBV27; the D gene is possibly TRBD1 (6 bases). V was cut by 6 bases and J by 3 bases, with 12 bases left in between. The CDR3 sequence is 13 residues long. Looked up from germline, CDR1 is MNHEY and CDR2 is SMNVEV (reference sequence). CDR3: CASRGDTIYEQYF. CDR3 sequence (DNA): TGTGCCAGCAGAGGGGACACCATCTACGAGCAGTACTTC.

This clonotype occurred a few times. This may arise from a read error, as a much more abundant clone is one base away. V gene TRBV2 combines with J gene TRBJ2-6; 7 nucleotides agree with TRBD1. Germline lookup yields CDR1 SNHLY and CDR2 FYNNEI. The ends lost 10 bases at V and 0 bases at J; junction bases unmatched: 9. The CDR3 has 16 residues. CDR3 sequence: CAIRGQASSGANVLTF. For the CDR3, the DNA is TGTGCCATCAGAGGACAGGCGAGCTCTGGGGCCAACGTCCTGACTTTC.

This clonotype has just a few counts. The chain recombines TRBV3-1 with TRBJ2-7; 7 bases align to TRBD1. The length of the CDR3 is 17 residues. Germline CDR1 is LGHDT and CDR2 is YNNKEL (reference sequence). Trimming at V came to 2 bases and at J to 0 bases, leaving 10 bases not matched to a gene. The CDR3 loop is CASSQLRLRDSSYEQYF. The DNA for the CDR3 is TGTGCCAGCAGCCAACTTCGCTTAAGGGACAGCTCCTACGAGCAGTACTTC.

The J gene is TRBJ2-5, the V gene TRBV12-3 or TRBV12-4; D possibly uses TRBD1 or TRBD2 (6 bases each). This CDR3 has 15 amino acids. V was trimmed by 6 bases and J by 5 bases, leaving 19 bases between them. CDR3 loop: CASSSMTGAGETQYF. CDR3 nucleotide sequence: TGTGCCAGCAGCTCTATGACGGGGGCAGGCGAGACCCAGTACTTC.

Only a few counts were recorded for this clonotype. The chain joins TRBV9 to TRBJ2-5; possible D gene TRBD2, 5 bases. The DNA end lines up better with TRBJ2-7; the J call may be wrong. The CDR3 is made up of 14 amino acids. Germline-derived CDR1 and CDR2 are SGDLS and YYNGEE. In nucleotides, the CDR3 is TGTGCCAGCAGCCCGGGAAGCTCGGGCTACGAGCAGTACTTC. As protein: CASSPGSSGYEQYF.

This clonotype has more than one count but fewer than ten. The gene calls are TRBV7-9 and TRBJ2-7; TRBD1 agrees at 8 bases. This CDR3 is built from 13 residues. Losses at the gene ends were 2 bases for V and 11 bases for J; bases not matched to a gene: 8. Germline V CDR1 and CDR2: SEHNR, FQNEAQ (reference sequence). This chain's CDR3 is CASSLRGQGGEYF. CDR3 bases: TGTGCCAGCAGCTTACGCGGACAGGGTGGGGAGTACTTC. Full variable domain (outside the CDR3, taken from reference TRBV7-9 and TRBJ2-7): DTGVSQNPRHKITKRGQNVTFRCDPISEHNRLYWYRQTLGQGPEFLTYFQNEAQLEKSRLLSDRFSAERPKGSFSTLEIQRTEQGDSAMYLCASSLRGQGGEYFGPGTRLTVT.

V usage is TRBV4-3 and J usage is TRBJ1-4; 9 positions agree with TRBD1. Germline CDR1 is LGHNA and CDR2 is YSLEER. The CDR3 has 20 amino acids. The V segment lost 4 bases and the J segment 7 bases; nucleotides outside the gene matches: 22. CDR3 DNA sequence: TGCGCCAGCAGCCCCTGGGGCCCCGGGACAGGGCAGAAGGGGAGTGAAAAACTGTTTTTT. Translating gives CASSPWGPGTGQKGSEKLFF.

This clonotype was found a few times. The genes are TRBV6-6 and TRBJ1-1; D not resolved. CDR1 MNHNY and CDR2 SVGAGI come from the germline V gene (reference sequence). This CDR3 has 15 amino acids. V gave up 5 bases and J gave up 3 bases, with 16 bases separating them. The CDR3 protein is CASSNTGRGDTEAFF. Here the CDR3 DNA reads TGTGCCAGCAGTAATACCGGACGCGGGGACACTGAAGCTTTCTTT.

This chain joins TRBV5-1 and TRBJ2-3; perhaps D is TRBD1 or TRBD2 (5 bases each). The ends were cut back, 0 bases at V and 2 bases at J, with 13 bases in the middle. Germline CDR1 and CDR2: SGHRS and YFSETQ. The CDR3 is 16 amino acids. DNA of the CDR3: TGCGCCAGCAGCTTGGGGGGCGAGAGGGTCACAGATACGCAGTATTTT. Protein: CASSLGGERVTDTQYF.

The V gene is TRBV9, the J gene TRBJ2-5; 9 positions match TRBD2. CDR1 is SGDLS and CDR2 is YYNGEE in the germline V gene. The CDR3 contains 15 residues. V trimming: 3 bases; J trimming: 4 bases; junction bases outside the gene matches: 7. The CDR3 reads CASSGTGTSRETQYF. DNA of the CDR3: TGTGCCAGCAGCGGAACCGGGACTAGCAGAGAGACCCAGTACTTC.

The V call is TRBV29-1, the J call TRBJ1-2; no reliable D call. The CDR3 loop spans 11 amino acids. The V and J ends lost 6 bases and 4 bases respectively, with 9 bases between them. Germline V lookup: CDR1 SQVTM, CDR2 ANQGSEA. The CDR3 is CSVSLRYGYTF. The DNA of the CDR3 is TGCAGCGTGTCCTTACGCTATGGCTACACCTTC.

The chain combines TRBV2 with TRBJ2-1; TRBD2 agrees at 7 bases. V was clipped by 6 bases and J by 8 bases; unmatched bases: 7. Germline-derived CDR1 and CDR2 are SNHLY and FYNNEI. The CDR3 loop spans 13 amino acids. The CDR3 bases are TGTGCCAGCAGCGCCGGGGCGGGAGATGAGCAGTTCTTC. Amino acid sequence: CASSAGAGDEQFF.

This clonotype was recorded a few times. The CDR3 nucleotides are TGTGCCAGCAGCCGAGGGACAGTCGGCTCCTACGAGCAGTACTTC. Residues: CASSRGTVGSYEQYF. V usage is TRBV5-5 and J usage is TRBJ2-7, with TRBD1 matching over 7 bases. The J segment lost 0 bases and the V segment lost 4 bases, leaving 7 bases of the junction unmatched. Germline CDR1 is SGHKS and CDR2 is YYEKEE (reference sequence). CDR3 length equals 15 residues.

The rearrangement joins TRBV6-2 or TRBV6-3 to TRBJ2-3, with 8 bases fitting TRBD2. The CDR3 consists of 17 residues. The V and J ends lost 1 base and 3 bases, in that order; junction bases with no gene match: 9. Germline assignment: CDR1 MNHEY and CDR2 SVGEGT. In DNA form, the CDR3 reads TGTGCCAGCAGTTACTATACCAGCGGGGGTATAACAGATACGCAGTATTTT. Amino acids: CASSYYTSGGITDTQYF.

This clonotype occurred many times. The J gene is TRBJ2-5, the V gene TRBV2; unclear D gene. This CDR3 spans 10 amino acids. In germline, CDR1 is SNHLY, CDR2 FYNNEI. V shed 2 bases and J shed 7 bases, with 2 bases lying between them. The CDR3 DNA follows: TGTGCCAGCAGTGAAACGACCCAGTACTTC. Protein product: CASSETTQYF.

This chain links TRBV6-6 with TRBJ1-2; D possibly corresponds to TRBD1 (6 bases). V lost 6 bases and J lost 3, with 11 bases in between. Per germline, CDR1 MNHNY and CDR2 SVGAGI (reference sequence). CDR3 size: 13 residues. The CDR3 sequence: CASRLGQYYGYTF. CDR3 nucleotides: TGTGCCAGCAGACTCGGACAGTACTATGGCTACACCTTC.

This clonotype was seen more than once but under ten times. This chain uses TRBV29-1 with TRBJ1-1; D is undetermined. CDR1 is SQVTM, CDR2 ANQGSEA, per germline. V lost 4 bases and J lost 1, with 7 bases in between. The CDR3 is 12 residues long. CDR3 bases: TGCAGCGTTGGAGGGAGGAACACTGAAGCTTTCTTT. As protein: CSVGGRNTEAFF.

The CDR3 DNA follows: TGCGCCAGCAGCCCAGGAGAGGGCAATGAGCAGTTCTTC. It specifies CASSPGEGNEQFF. This chain joins TRBV4-1 and TRBJ2-5, with D tentatively TRBD2 (5 bases). The DNA matches TRBJ2-1 better at its end, which makes the J call doubtful. The V gene's germline CDR1 is MGHRA and CDR2 YSYEKL. The CDR3 has 13 amino acids.

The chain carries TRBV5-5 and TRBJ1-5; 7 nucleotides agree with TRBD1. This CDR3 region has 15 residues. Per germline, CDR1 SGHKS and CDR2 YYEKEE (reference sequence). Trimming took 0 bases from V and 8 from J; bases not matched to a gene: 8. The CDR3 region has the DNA TGTGCCAGCAGCTTGGACCCTAACAGGGGTAAGCCCCAGCATTTT. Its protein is CASSLDPNRGKPQHF.

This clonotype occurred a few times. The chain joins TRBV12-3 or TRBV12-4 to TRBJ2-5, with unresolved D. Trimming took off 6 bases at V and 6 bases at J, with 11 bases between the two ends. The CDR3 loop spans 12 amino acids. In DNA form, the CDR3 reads TGTGCCAGCAGACCAGGTTCACAGACCCAGTACTTC. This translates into CASRPGSQTQYF.